This entry features one T cell receptor (beta chain) sequence. The clone's antigen remains unknown. No base-level quality is on record; no much larger clone is a single base apart. The time point label here, explained by the study, means: 30 days after allo-HCT. Blood from recipients was drawn about 28 days before transplant and again at days 30, 100 and 180 after transplant. Nuclei Lysis Solution was used to extract genomic DNA from fresh or cryopreserved unfractionated peripheral blood mononuclear cells. In the germline V gene (reference sequence), CDR1 corresponds to GTSNPN and CDR2 to SVGIG. Spanning cysteine to phenylalanine, the CDR3 consists of 14 amino acids. The only DNA kept is the CDR3, 42 bases in frame from the first base. V is cut by 0 bases and J by 2 bases, and the space between the germline ends is 10 bases. The sample is drawn from a study of T cell clonotyping in hematopoietic cell transplantation (dated by TCRdb to about 2021). Study-wide context: The study collected 135 blood samples from under 45 consecutive transplant recipients and their related donors. Recruitment of patients ran from late 2015 to early 2017, and follow-up continued until late 2020 or until death. The investigation overall reported the following: Overlap with donor repertoires was found for only a small fraction of recipient repertoires, with over 97% found to appear de novo at the given depth. The sample size was limited, and because cells were not sorted, the contributions of CD4 and CD8 repertoires could not be separated. Broader posttransplant TCR repertoire diversity was predicted by donor and pretransplant recipient Inverse Simpson Index values. Recipient TCR diversity fell after transplant, with pathologically expanded clonotypes rising progressively from day 30 to day 180.

With the immunoSEQ assay, which is a bias-controlled multiplex PCR relying on V- and J-specific primers, TCR beta CDR3 regions were amplified from genomic DNA. In a second PCR step, the CDR3 amplicons were tagged with a proprietary barcode plus Illumina adapter sequences. An Illumina MiSeq instrument was used to sequence the CDR3 libraries. Per the source publication's procedure: immunoSEQ Analyzer 3.0 was used for export and quality control, with R Bioconductor and Immunarch used for downstream analyses. Repertoire metrics were calculated using only productive rearrangements within the normalized downsampled data set. Pathologically expanded clonotypes were defined as those larger than 5 templates in the normalized cohort. The Inverse Simpson Index was used to measure repertoire diversity. To capture all clonotypes, CMV-specificity analyses were performed on the non-normalized data set. The source is immuneACCESS, and TCRdb retained only in-frame sequences with V and J called. Part of the clones is not carried over; for the studies checked, unresolved V genes explain less than half of this, and the remainder is unexplained. V and J calls and clone size are copied from that table; D and trimming were computed from the DNA. Here the sample has approximately 4,300 clones; 95% occur a single time. Of the sample, approximately 1% is held by the ten largest clones.

The rearranged chain carries TRBV30 and TRBJ1-2; perhaps TRBD1 is the D gene, with 5 bases matching. The sample consisted of PBMCs, taken 30 days after allogeneic stem cell transplant. The source is a male patient in his forties or fifties who had an allogeneic stem cell transplant from a related donor, so the T cells may come from the graft donor. Some clones in this sample may be carry-over from other donors' samples. DNA sequence: TGTGCCTGGAGTGTTGAAGGGGTGAACTATGGCTACACCTTC. The translation is CAWSVEGVNYGYTF.